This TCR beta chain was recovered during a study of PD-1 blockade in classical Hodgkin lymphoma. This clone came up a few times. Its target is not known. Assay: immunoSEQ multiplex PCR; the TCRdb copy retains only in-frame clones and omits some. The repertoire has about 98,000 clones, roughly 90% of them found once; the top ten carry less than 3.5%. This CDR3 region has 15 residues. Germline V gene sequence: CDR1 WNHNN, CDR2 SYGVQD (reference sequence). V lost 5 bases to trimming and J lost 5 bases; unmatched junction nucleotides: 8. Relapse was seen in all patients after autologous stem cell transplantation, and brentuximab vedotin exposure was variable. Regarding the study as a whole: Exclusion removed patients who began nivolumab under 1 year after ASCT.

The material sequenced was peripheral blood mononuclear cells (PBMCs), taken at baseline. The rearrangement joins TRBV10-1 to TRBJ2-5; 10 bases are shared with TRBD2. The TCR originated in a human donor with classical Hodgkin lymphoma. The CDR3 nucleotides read TGCGCCAGCAGTACCGGGCTAGCGGGAGTGGAGACCCAGTACTTC. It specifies CASSTGLAGVETQYF.